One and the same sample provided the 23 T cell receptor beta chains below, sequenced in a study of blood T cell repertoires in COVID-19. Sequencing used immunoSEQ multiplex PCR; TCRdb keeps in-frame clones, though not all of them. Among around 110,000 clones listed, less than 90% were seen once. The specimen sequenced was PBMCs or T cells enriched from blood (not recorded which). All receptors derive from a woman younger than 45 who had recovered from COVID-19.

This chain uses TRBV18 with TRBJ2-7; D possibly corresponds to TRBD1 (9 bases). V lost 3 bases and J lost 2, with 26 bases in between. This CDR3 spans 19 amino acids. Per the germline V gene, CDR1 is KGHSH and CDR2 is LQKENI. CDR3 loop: CASSPLGQGTSGSTYEQYF. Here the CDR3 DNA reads TGTGCCAGCTCACCGTTGGGACAGGGAACTAGCGGTAGTACCTACGAGCAGTACTTC. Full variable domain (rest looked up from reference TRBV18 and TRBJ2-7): NAGVMQNPRHLVRRRGQEARLRCSPMKGHSHVYWYRQLPEEGLKFMVYLQKENIIDESGMPKERFSAEFPKEGPSILRIQQVVRGDSAAYFCASSPLGQGTSGSTYEQYFGPGTRLTVT.

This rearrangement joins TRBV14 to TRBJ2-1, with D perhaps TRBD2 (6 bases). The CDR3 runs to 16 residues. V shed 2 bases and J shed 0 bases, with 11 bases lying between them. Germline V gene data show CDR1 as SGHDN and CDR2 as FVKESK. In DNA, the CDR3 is TGTGCCAGCAGCCAACGGGGGTCGAGCTCCTACAATGAGCAGTTCTTC. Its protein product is CASSQRGSSSYNEQFF.

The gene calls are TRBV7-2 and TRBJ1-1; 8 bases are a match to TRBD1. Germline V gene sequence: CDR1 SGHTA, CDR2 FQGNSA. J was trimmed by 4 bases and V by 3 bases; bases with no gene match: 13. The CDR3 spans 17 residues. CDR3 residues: CASSLVNRGIWSTEAFF. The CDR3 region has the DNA TGTGCCAGCAGCTTGGTAAACAGGGGGATTTGGAGCACTGAAGCTTTCTTT. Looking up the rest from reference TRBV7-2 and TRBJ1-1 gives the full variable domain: GAGVSQSPSNKVTEKGKDVELRCDPISGHTALYWYRQSLGQGLEFLIYFQGNSAPDKSGLPSDRFSAERTGGSVSTLTIQRTQQEDSAVYLCASSLVNRGIWSTEAFFGQGTRLTVV.

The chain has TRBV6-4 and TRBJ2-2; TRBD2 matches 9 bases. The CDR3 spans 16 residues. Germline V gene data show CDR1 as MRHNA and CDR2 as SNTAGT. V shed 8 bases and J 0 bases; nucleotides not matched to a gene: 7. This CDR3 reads CASRGVAGANTGELFF. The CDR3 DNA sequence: TGTGCCAGCCGGGGGGTAGCGGGAGCGAACACCGGGGAGCTGTTTTTT.

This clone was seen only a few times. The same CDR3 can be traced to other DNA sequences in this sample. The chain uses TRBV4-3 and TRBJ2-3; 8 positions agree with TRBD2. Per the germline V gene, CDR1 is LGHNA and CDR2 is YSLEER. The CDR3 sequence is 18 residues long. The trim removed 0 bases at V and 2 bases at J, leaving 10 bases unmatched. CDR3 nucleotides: TGCGCCAGCAGCCAAGATAGTGGTGGTAGCGGGAACACAGATACGCAGTATTTT. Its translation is CASSQDSGGSGNTDTQYF.

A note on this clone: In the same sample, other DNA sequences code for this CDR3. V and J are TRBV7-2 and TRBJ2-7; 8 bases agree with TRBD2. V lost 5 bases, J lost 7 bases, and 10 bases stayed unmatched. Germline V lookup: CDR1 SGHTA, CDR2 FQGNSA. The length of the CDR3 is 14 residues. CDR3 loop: CASSPTSVVGEQYF. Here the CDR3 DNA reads TGTGCCAGCAGCCCGACTAGCGTCGTAGGAGAGCAGTACTTC.

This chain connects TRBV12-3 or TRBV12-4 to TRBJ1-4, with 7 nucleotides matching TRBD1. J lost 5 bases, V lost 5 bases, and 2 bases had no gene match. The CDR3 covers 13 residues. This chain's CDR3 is CASSRGQNEKLFF. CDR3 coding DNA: TGTGCCAGCAGTAGGGGACAGAATGAAAAACTGTTTTTT.

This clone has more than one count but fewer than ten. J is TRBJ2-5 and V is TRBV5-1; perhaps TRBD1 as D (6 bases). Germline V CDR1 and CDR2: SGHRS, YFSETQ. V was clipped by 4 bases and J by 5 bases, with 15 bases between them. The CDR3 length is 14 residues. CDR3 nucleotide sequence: TGCGCCAGCAGCCCAACAGGGTTTATCGAGACCCAGTACTTC. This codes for CASSPTGFIETQYF.

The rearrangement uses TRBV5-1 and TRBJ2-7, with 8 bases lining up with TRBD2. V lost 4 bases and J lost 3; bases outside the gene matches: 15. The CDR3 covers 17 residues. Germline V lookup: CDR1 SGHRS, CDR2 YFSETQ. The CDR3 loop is CASSDEPEREIIYEQYF. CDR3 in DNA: TGCGCCAGCAGCGACGAACCCGAGCGGGAGATCATCTACGAGCAGTACTTC.

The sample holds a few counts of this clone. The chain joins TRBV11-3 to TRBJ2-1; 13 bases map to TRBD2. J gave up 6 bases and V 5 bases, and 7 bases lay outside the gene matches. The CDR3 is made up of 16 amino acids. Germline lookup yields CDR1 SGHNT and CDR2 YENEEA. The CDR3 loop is CASSRRTSGRGNEQFF. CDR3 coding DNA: TGTGCCAGCAGCAGACGGACTAGCGGGAGAGGCAATGAGCAGTTCTTC.

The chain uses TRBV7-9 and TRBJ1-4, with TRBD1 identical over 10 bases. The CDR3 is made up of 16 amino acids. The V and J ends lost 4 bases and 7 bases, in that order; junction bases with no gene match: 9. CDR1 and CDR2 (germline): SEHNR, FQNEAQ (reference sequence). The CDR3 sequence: CASSYDDRGQGEKLFF. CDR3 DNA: TGTGCCAGCAGCTACGACGACAGGGGGCAAGGTGAAAAACTGTTTTTT.

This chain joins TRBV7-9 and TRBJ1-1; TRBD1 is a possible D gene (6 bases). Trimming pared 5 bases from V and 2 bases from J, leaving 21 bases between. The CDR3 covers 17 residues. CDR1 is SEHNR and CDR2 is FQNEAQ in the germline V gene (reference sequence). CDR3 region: CASSPQPRRTVNTEAFF. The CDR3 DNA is TGTGCCAGCAGCCCCCAACCAAGAAGGACAGTAAACACTGAAGCTTTCTTT.

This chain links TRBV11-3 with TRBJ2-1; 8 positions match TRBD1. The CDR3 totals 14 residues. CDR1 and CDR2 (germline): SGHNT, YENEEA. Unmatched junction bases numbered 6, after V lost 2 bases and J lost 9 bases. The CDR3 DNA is TGTGCCAGCAGCTTAACGCAGGGGGCCGGTGAGCAGTTCTTC. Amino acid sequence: CASSLTQGAGEQFF. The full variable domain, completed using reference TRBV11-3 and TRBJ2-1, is EAGVVQSPRYKIIEKKQPVAFWCNPISGHNTLYWYLQNLGQGPELLIRYENEEAVDDSQLPKDRFSAERLKGVDSTLKIQPAELGDSAVYLCASSLTQGAGEQFFGPGTRLTVL.

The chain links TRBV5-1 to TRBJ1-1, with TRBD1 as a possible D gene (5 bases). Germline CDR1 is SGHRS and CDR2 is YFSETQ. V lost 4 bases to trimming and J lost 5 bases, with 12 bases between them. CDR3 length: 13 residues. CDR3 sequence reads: CASSQGGVTEAFF. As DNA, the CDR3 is TGCGCCAGCAGCCAGGGTGGAGTTACTGAAGCTTTCTTT.

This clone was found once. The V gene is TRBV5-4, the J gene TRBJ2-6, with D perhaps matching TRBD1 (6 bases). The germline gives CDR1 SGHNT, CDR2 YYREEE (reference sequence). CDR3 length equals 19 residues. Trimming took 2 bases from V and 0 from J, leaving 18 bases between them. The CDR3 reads CASSLGKAGARSGANVLTF. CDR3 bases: TGTGCCAGCAGCTTAGGGAAGGCAGGGGCTCGCTCTGGGGCCAACGTCCTGACTTTC.

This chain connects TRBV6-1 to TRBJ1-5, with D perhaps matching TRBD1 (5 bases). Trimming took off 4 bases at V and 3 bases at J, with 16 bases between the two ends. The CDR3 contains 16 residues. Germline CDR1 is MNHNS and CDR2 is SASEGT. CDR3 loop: CASSGGVGSPNQPQHF. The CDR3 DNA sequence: TGTGCCAGCAGTGGGGGGGTCGGAAGTCCCAATCAGCCCCAGCATTTT.

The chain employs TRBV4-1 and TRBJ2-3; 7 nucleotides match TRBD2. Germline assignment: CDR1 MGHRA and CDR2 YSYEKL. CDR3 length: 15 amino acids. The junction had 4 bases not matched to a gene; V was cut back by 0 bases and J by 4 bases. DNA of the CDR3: TGCGCCAGCAGCCAAGACTTCGGGAGGTCAGATACGCAGTATTTT. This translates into CASSQDFGRSDTQYF.

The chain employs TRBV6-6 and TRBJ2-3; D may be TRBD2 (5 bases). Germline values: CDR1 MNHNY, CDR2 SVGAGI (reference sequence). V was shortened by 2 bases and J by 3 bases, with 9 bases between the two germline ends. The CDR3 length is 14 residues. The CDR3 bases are TGTGCCAGCAGTTACCTCCTAGCAACAGATACGCAGTATTTT. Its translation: CASSYLLATDTQYF.

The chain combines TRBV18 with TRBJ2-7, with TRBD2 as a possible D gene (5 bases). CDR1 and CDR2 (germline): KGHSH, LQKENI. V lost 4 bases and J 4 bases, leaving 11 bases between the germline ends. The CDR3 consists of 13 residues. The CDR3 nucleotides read TGTGCCAGCTCACGAGAACTAGGTTACGAGCAGTACTTC. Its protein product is CASSRELGYEQYF.

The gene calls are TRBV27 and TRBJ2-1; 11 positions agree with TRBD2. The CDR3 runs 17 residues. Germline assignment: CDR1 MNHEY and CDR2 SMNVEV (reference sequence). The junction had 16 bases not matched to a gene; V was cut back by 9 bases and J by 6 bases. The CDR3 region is CASKTFAGTSGFNEQFF. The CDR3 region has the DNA TGTGCCAGTAAGACCTTCGCGGGGACTAGCGGATTCAATGAGCAGTTCTTC.

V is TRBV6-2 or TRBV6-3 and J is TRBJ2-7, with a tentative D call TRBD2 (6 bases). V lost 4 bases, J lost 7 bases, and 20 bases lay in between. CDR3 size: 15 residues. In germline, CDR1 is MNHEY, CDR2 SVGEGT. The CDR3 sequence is CASSSGTHLGVEQYF. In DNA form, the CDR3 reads TGTGCCAGCAGTTCCGGGACTCACCTAGGTGTGGAGCAGTACTTC.

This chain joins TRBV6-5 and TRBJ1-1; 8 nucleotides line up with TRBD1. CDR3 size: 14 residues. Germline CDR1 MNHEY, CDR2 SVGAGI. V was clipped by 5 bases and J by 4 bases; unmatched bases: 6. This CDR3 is CASSTGGRVTEAFF. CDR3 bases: TGTGCCAGCAGTACAGGGGGGCGGGTCACTGAAGCTTTCTTT.

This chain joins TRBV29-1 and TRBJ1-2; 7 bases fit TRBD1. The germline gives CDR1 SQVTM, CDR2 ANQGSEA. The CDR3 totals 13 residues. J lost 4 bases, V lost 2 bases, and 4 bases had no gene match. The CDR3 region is CSVEPTGSYGYTF. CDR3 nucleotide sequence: TGCAGCGTTGAACCGACAGGGAGCTATGGCTACACCTTC.